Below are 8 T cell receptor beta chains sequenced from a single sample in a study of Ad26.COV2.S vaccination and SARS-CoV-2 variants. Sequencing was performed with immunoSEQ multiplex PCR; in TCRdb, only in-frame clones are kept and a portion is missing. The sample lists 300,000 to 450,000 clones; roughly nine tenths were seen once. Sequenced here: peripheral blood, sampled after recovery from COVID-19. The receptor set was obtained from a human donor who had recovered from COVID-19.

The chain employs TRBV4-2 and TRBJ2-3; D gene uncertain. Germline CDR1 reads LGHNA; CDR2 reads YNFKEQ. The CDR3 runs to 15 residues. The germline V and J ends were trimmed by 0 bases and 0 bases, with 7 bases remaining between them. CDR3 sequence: CASSQEWLSTDTQYF. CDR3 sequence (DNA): TGTGCCAGCAGCCAAGAATGGCTGAGCACAGATACGCAGTATTTT.

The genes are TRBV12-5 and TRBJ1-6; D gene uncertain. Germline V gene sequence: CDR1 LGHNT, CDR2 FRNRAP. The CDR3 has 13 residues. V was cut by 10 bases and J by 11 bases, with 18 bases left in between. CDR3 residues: CATQKTGNPPLHF. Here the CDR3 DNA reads TGTGCTACACAAAAGACGGGGAATCCACCCCTCCACTTT.

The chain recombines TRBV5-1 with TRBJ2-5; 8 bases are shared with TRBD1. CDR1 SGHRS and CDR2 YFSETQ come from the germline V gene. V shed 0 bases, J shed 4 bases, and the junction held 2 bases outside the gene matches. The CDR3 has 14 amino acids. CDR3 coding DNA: TGCGCCAGCAGCTTGGAGCAGGGGGCAGAGACCCAGTACTTC. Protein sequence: CASSLEQGAETQYF.

As DNA, the CDR3 is TGTGCCAGCAGCACCCGACAGGGAGTAGGGAATGAAAAACTGTTTTTT. Its translation is CASSTRQGVGNEKLFF. This chain joins TRBV7-6 and TRBJ1-4; 7 bases align to TRBD1. V shed 5 bases, J shed 5 bases, and the junction held 11 bases outside the gene matches. The germline V gene encodes CDR1 SGHVS and CDR2 FNYEAQ. This CDR3 has 16 residues.

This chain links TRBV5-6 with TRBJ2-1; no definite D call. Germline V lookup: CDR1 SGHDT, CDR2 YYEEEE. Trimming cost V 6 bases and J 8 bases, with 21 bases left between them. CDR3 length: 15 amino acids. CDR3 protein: CASISNGGPFDEQFF. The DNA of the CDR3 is TGTGCCAGCATCTCCAACGGTGGCCCCTTCGATGAGCAGTTCTTC.

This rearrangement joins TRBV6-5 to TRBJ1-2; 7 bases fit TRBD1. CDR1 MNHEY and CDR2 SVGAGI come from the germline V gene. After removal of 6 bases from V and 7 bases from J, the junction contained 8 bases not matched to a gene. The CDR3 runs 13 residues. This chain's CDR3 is CASRRWDRSGYTF. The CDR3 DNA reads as TGTGCCAGCAGACGGTGGGACAGATCTGGCTACACCTTC.

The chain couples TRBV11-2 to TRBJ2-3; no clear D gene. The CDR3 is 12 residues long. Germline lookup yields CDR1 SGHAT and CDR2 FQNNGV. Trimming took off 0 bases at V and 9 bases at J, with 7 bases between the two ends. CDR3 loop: CASSLEGWTQYF. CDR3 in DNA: TGTGCCAGCAGCTTAGAAGGGTGGACGCAGTATTTT. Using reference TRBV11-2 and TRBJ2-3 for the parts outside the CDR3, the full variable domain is EAGVAQSPRYKIIEKRQSVAFWCNPISGHATLYWYQQILGQGPKLLIQFQNNGVVDDSQLPKDRFSAERLKGVDSTLKIQPAKLEDSAVYLCASSLEGWTQYFGPGTRLTVL.

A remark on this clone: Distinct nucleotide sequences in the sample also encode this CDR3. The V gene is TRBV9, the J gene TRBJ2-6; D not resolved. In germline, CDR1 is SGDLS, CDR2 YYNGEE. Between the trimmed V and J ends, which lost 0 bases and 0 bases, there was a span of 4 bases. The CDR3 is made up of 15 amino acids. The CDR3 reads CASSVAPSGANVLTF. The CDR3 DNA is TGTGCCAGCAGCGTAGCTCCCTCTGGGGCCAACGTCCTGACTTTC.